Below are 26 T cell receptor beta chains sequenced from a single sample in a study of blood T cell repertoires in COVID-19. Assay: immunoSEQ multiplex PCR; the TCRdb copy retains only in-frame clones and omits some. The sample has more than 90,000 clones, 85% to 90% seen once. Material for sequencing was peripheral blood. The source is a man aged 70-80 years who had recovered from COVID-19.

This rearrangement joins TRBV28 to TRBJ1-2; D unresolved. Germline V CDR1 and CDR2: MDHEN, SYDVKM. V lost 9 bases and J 5 bases, leaving 16 bases between the germline ends. This CDR3 contains 13 residues. CDR3 sequence: CASLQETGYGYTF. The CDR3 nucleotides are TGTGCCAGTTTGCAGGAAACGGGGTATGGCTACACCTTC.

CDR3 region: CASSPPGQENTGELFF. The CDR3 DNA reads as TGTGCCAGCTCACCCCCCGGACAGGAGAACACCGGGGAGCTGTTTTTT. The chain is built from TRBV18 and TRBJ2-2, with 7 nucleotides matching TRBD1. J lost 1 base, V lost 3 bases, and 5 bases had no gene match. The CDR3 sequence is 16 residues long. CDR1 is KGHSH and CDR2 is LQKENI in the germline V gene.

J is TRBJ2-4 and V is TRBV19, with 8 bases fitting TRBD1. V shed 5 bases and J 3 bases; nucleotides not matched to a gene: 12. This CDR3 is built from 17 residues. CDR1 and CDR2 from the germline V gene are LNHDA and SQIVND (reference sequence). The CDR3 region is CASSHPPGQAGKNIQYF. The CDR3 coding sequence is TGTGCCAGTAGTCACCCCCCGGGACAGGCCGGCAAAAACATTCAGTACTTC.

The rearrangement links TRBV18 to TRBJ2-5; possibly TRBD2 for D (6 bases). The CDR3 sequence is 11 residues long. Trimming cost V 6 bases and J 4 bases, with 6 bases left between them. Germline values: CDR1 KGHSH, CDR2 LQKENI. The CDR3: CASSGGETQYF. CDR3 coding DNA: TGTGCCAGCTCGGGGGGAGAGACCCAGTACTTC.

The V call is TRBV6-5, the J call TRBJ1-5, with D possibly TRBD1 on 5 matching bases. The CDR3 length is 15 residues. Trimming removed 2 bases at V and 3 bases at J, with 11 bases between. Germline-derived CDR1 and CDR2 are MNHEY and SVGAGI. CDR3 amino acids: CASSYRQGNNQPQHF. CDR3 nucleotide sequence: TGTGCCAGCAGTTACAGGCAGGGAAACAATCAGCCCCAGCATTTT.

V is TRBV7-9 and J is TRBJ1-6; 7 bases are a match to TRBD1. The V segment lost 5 bases and the J segment 1 base; nucleotides outside the gene matches: 8. Germline CDR1 SEHNR, CDR2 FQNEAQ (reference sequence). The CDR3 is 17 amino acids. The CDR3 reads CASSADRERSYNSPLHF. CDR3 DNA sequence: TGTGCCAGCAGCGCCGACAGGGAACGATCCTATAATTCACCCCTCCACTTT. The full variable domain, rest sourced from reference TRBV7-9 and TRBJ1-6, is DTGVSQNPRHKITKRGQNVTFRCDPISEHNRLYWYRQTLGQGPEFLTYFQNEAQLEKSRLLSDRFSAERPKGSFSTLEIQRTEQGDSAMYLCASSADRERSYNSPLHFGNGTRLTVT.

The chain combines TRBV5-4 with TRBJ2-7; the match to TRBD1 covers 7 bases. The germline V gene encodes CDR1 SGHNT and CDR2 YYREEE (reference sequence). This CDR3 is built from 14 residues. The J segment lost 6 bases and the V segment lost 3 bases, leaving 9 bases of the junction unmatched. The CDR3 DNA reads TGTGCCAGCAGCTCGATGGTGGACAGGCGCGAGCAGTACTTC. Its protein product is CASSSMVDRREQYF.

This chain joins TRBV5-1 and TRBJ1-6; no definite D call. This CDR3 has 15 amino acids. V dropped 0 bases and J dropped 7 bases, with 11 bases sitting between them. Germline values: CDR1 SGHRS, CDR2 YFSETQ. This chain's CDR3 is CASSLEFPPNSPLHF. CDR3 in DNA: TGCGCCAGCAGCTTGGAATTTCCCCCAAATTCACCCCTCCACTTT.

The rearrangement uses TRBV10-1 and TRBJ2-2, with D tentatively TRBD2 (5 bases). The CDR3 is 13 residues long. Deletions cut 6 bases from V and 7 bases from J, with 12 bases between. Germline V CDR1 and CDR2: WNHNN, SYGVQD (reference sequence). Here the CDR3 reads CASRPEAIGELFF. The CDR3 nucleotides are TGCGCCAGCAGGCCGGAGGCAATCGGGGAGCTGTTTTTT.

This chain links TRBV2 with TRBJ2-5; D uncertain. Germline V gene sequence: CDR1 SNHLY, CDR2 FYNNEI. Trimming removed 1 base at V and 7 bases at J, with 13 bases between. The CDR3 extends over 14 amino acids. This chain's CDR3 is CASSEEVPRPTQYF. The CDR3 bases are TGTGCCAGCAGTGAAGAGGTACCCAGGCCGACCCAGTACTTC.

The gene calls are TRBV7-9 and TRBJ2-3; 7 nucleotides agree with TRBD2. CDR1 is SEHNR, CDR2 FQNEAQ, per germline (reference sequence). After removal of 5 bases from V and 2 bases from J, the junction contained 13 bases not matched to a gene. The CDR3 is 17 residues long. The CDR3 region has the DNA TGTGCCAGCAGCCACCGACTAGCAGTGACTTTCACAGATACGCAGTATTTT. Translated: CASSHRLAVTFTDTQYF.

The chain links TRBV5-8 to TRBJ1-5, with D unresolved. CDR1 is SGHTS and CDR2 is YDEGEE in the germline V gene. This CDR3 region has 16 residues. Trimming removed 2 bases at V and 1 base at J, with 13 bases between. This CDR3 reads CASSLVSFLSNQPQHF. The CDR3 DNA reads TGTGCCAGCAGCTTAGTTAGTTTCTTGAGCAATCAGCCCCAGCATTTT.

The chain couples TRBV5-1 to TRBJ1-5, with D possibly being TRBD1 (5 bases). The germline gives CDR1 SGHRS, CDR2 YFSETQ. This CDR3 contains 15 residues. Trimming stripped 4 bases from V and 7 bases from J, with 18 bases between. CDR3 in amino acids: CASSQIPGIDQPQHF. CDR3 DNA sequence: TGCGCCAGCAGCCAAATTCCAGGGATAGACCAGCCCCAGCATTTT.

This clone has just one count. This chain connects TRBV5-1 to TRBJ1-4; possible D gene TRBD1, 6 bases. Between the trimmed V and J ends, which lost 3 bases and 7 bases, there was a span of 13 bases. This CDR3 comprises 14 residues. The germline V gene encodes CDR1 SGHRS and CDR2 YFSETQ. The CDR3 reads CASSYRDTFEKLFF. CDR3 coding DNA: TGCGCCAGCAGCTACCGGGACACATTTGAAAAACTGTTTTTT. Full variable domain (rest looked up from reference TRBV5-1 and TRBJ1-4): KAGVTQTPRYLIKTRGQQVTLSCSPISGHRSVSWYQQTPGQGLQFLFEYFSETQRNKGNFPGRFSGRQFSNSRSEMNVSTLELGDSALYLCASSYRDTFEKLFFGSGTQLSVL.

The V gene is TRBV12-3 or TRBV12-4, the J gene TRBJ2-5; perhaps TRBD2 as D (7 bases). The CDR3 covers 13 residues. Trimming took off 5 bases at V and 3 bases at J, with 10 bases between the two ends. The CDR3 region is CASSRGGEETQYF. The CDR3 bases are TGTGCCAGCAGTCGAGGGGGGGAAGAGACCCAGTACTTC.

V gene TRBV3-1 (or the pseudogene TRBV3-2) combines with J gene TRBJ2-1; TRBD2 matches 8 bases. This CDR3 comprises 16 residues. Germline V gene sequence: CDR1 LGHDT, CDR2 YNNKEL (reference sequence). The trim removed 5 bases at V and 8 bases at J, leaving 14 bases unmatched. The CDR3 loop reads CASSSGVAGFRDEQFF. The CDR3 nucleotides are TGTGCCAGCAGCAGCGGGGTAGCGGGGTTTAGGGATGAGCAGTTCTTC.

The chain recombines TRBV7-2 with TRBJ1-4; D may be TRBD1 (6 bases). V dropped 5 bases and J dropped 13 bases, with 17 bases sitting between them. The CDR3 consists of 13 residues. Germline V gene lookup returns CDR1 SGHTA and CDR2 FQGNSA. The CDR3: CASSSPNRDPLFF. DNA for the CDR3: TGTGCCAGCAGCAGCCCTAACAGGGATCCACTGTTTTTT.

V usage is TRBV7-9 and J usage is TRBJ2-3, with TRBD2 as a possible D gene (6 bases). The CDR3 contains 16 residues. The ends were cut back, 2 bases at V and 5 bases at J, with 17 bases in the middle. Germline values: CDR1 SEHNR, CDR2 FQNEAQ (reference sequence). The CDR3: CASSLQFSGERDTQYF. CDR3 DNA: TGTGCCAGCAGCTTACAGTTTTCGGGGGAGAGAGATACGCAGTATTTT.

V usage is TRBV7-3 and J usage is TRBJ2-1; 11 positions agree with TRBD2. This CDR3 spans 15 amino acids. CDR1 is SGHTA, CDR2 FQGTGA, per germline. V was pared by 4 bases and J by 7 bases, with 6 bases of the junction left unmatched. CDR3 sequence reads: CASSSLAGGENEQFF. As DNA, the CDR3 is TGTGCCAGCAGCTCTCTAGCGGGAGGTGAGAATGAGCAGTTCTTC.

The chain uses TRBV4-1 and TRBJ2-1; the match to TRBD2 covers 9 bases. This CDR3 has 17 residues. V shed 3 bases and J 0 bases; nucleotides not matched to a gene: 6. CDR1 is MGHRA, CDR2 YSYEKL, per germline. The CDR3 coding sequence is TGCGCCAGCAGCCAGGGGCGGGGGGGGACCTCCTACAATGAGCAGTTCTTC. It encodes CASSQGRGGTSYNEQFF.

The chain couples TRBV4-3 to TRBJ1-1; TRBD1 is a possible D gene (5 bases). The germline V gene has CDR1 LGHNA and CDR2 YSLEER. V gave up 4 bases and J gave up 5 bases, with 17 bases separating them. There are 15 residues in the CDR3. CDR3 region: CASSLRVTGGTEAFF. In nucleotides, the CDR3 is TGCGCCAGCAGCCTTCGGGTCACTGGGGGGACTGAAGCTTTCTTT.

The genes are TRBV19 and TRBJ1-6; 8 bases match TRBD1. Germline V gene data show CDR1 as LNHDA and CDR2 as SQIVND (reference sequence). This CDR3 is 14 amino acids long. V was clipped by 6 bases and J by 7 bases; unmatched bases: 5. The CDR3 coding sequence is TGTGCCAGTAGCCTGGACAGGGTAAATTCACCCCTCCACTTT. This translates into CASSLDRVNSPLHF.

The V gene is TRBV6-2 or TRBV6-3, the J gene TRBJ2-3; D not certain. The CDR3 runs 13 residues. From germline, CDR1 is MNHEY and CDR2 SVGEGT. V lost 0 bases and J lost 4, with 5 bases in between. The DNA of the CDR3 is TGTGCCAGCAGTTACTCGCAGGCAGATACGCAGTATTTT. Translating gives CASSYSQADTQYF.

The chain links TRBV20-1 to TRBJ2-7, with 11 bases aligning to TRBD1. After removal of 3 bases from V and 3 bases from J, the junction contained 10 bases not matched to a gene. The CDR3 has 16 amino acids. In germline, CDR1 is DFQATT, CDR2 SNEGSKA (reference sequence). The CDR3 loop reads CSASENRGTGGYEQYF. CDR3 DNA: TGCAGTGCTAGTGAAAACCGCGGGACAGGGGGCTACGAGCAGTACTTC.

The chain joins TRBV18 to TRBJ1-2; D perhaps matches TRBD1 (6 bases). Germline V CDR1 and CDR2: KGHSH, LQKENI. The CDR3 loop spans 13 amino acids. V lost 3 bases to trimming and J lost 8 bases, with 13 bases between them. CDR3 DNA: TGTGCCAGCTCACCCCGGACAGAGATGGGCTACACCTTC. As protein: CASSPRTEMGYTF.

The chain has TRBV5-4 and TRBJ2-6; D gene unclear. V shed 1 base and J shed 2 bases, with 4 bases lying between them. The CDR3 contains 14 residues. Germline values: CDR1 SGHNT, CDR2 YYREEE (reference sequence). The DNA of the CDR3 is TGTGCCAGCAGCTTGCAGACTGGGGCCAACGTCCTGACTTTC. Translation: CASSLQTGANVLTF.